This T cell receptor (beta chain) came from a study of cytomegalovirus exposure and HLA in healthy donors (dated by TCRdb to the late 2010s). Regarding the complete study: According to an earlier analysis of several hundred of the donors, about 180 million T cells yielded approximately 120 million unique TCR beta sequences and approximately 300 Gb of sequence data. An early release that covered approximately 600 HLA-typed donors contained approximately 290 gigabases of sequencing data and around 85 million unique TCR sequences. Among the roughly 400 genotyped donors, approximately 77% belonged to the genetic ancestry cluster associated with self-reported Caucasian donors. The aim of the study was to test whether cataloging public T cell receptors could identify signatures of past pathogen exposure. The study used immunosequencing to profile the T cell repertoires of approximately 640 subjects and linked those repertoires to cytomegalovirus serostatus. Along with the approximately 700-subject first cohort, a separate validation cohort of 120 different subjects was used. The study combined high-throughput TCR immunosequencing, statistical association of individual TCRs with disease status, and machine learning to predict cytomegalovirus infection status. A later analysis re-analyzed previously published TCR beta repertoires from approximately 670 donors and added high-resolution HLA genotyping to study TCR occurrence patterns. In the later analysis, no new phenotypic data were used to find candidate immune exposures; instead, reliance was placed on TCR beta sequences and their occurrence across donors. An earlier analysis of approximately 640 of the donors applied high-throughput TCR beta sequencing to assess whether each TCR beta V gene segment acted as functional or pseudogenic. Donor age, sex, ethnicity and CMV serostatus were compiled together with the repertoire data. Genome-wide SNP genotypes for about three fifths of the 666 donors were used in a later genetic analysis, which treated that subset as a discovery cohort. Every repertoire in the discovery cohort had been generated on one and the same sequencing platform. HLA typing covered class I and class II loci at four-digit resolution. The number of donors typed differed by locus, with roughly 620-640 for A, B, C, DRB1 and DQB1, around 560 for DQA1, 600 to 610 for DPA1, and 450 to 480 for DPB1. Roughly 5 DR-DQ haplotypes were handled as single units for association and clustering, since linkage in the cohort was strong. Among about 400 genotyped donors of the cohort, an average of roughly 230,000 unique TCR beta nucleotide sequences was sequenced per donor, of which 15% to 20% were non-productive.

Libraries were built with the immunoSEQ multiplex PCR assay. The multiplex PCR relied on a mix of 60 forward primers for TCR Vbeta segments and 13 reverse primers for TCR Jbeta segments. The CDR3 region of rearranged TCR beta genes was amplified from genomic DNA by a multiplex PCR assay. Amplified TCR beta libraries were sequenced as 87-base-pair reads on the Illumina HiSeq System. For the original study's pipeline: In a later analysis, around 80 million unique TCR beta chains were counted across the 650 to 700 repertoires, and roughly 11 million of these chains were shared by at least two donors. To remove PCR and sequencing errors, raw reads were error-corrected and collapsed into unique sequences using a nearest-neighbor algorithm that merged closely related sequences. CDR3 sequences were aligned to IMGT reference sequences to assign V, D and J gene segments. Each retained sequence needed at least a six-nucleotide match to both a V gene segment and a J gene segment. A rearrangement was called productive if the CDR3 had no stop codons and remained in frame with V and J, and every other rearrangement was called non-productive. Following IMGT convention, CDR3 was defined as the stretch from the second conserved V-encoded cysteine up to the conserved J-encoded phenylalanine. Sequences without an unambiguous match to a single V gene segment were excluded from the earlier analysis of 450 to 750 of the donors. An earlier analysis of roughly 590 of the donors called V segments functional above 56.7% productive rearrangements and segregating when the between-donor standard deviation exceeded 5%. To diagnose cytomegalovirus status from the catalog of TCR beta chain sequences, a statistical classification framework was built. A later analysis assigned V and J genes by comparing TCR nucleotide sequences with IMGT/GENE-DB human TR gene sequences. In a later analysis, CDR3 sequences and most-parsimonious VDJ recombination scenarios were assigned using the TCRdist pipeline. In a later analysis, every TCR beta chain was defined by the combination of its CDR3 amino acid sequence and its V-gene family, and reads without a unique V-gene family were dropped. As a way to deal with suspected cross-contamination and a sequencing artifact, a later analysis dropped 450 to 600 nucleotide sequences that were highly shared and had low generation probability. For each public chain, a later analysis derived a clonal expansion index from normalized ranks of inferred template counts within each repertoire. In a later analysis, generation probabilities were computed with a VDJ recombination model fitted to out-of-frame rearrangements, and the resulting probabilities were checked against IGoR. Hypergeometric tests were used in a later analysis to score TCR-TCR, TCR-HLA and TCR-CMV co-occurrence, with a repertoire-size bias correction applied to the TCR pairs. To estimate false discovery rates, a later analysis permuted the HLA or CMV assignments 20 times. In a later analysis, co-occurring TCRs were grouped with DBSCAN, and TCRdist sequence similarity was added when clustering was performed within HLA-allele-positive subsets. Repertoires with fewer than 30,000 or more than 120,000 public chains were left out of co-occurrence clustering, as were roughly five repertoires with anomalous nucleotide sharing. TCRdb limited this immuneACCESS table to in-frame rearrangements with V and J called. A share of clones is missing; checked studies link under half to unresolved V genes, and the rest is unexplained. The V and J calls and clone size were taken over from that table, and D and trimming were inferred from the DNA. This sample's table carries about 130,000 clones. Roughly 2.5% of the sample goes to the ten largest clones.

With respect to this clone: No cognate antigen has been identified for it.

The cohort was made up of 500 to 800 healthy bone marrow donors. At the time of sampling, every cohort member was nominally healthy, though immune exposures that went unrecorded were likely present. The donor tested CMV seronegative and was one of the 352 seronegative cohort members. Each donor provided a peripheral blood sample, and peripheral blood mononuclear cells were used for TCR beta sequencing. The Qiagen DNeasy Blood Extraction Kit was used to extract genomic DNA from the blood cell samples. The CDR3 runs 15 amino acids, cysteine and phenylalanine included. The only DNA kept is the CDR3, 45 bases in frame from the first base. From a lookup of the germline V gene, CDR1 and CDR2 are SGHRS and YFSETQ. The junction shows trimming of 6 bases on V and 0 bases on J, plus 14 bases between the germline ends. Points the paper makes about the study in general: Presence/absence analyses assumed roughly uniform sequencing depth across donors, an assumption that may not hold. Compared with equally common non-associated chains, HLA-associated TCR beta chains in a later analysis were more clonally expanded and had lower generation probabilities. According to a later analysis, most CMV-associated TCR beta chains appeared to be HLA-restricted, and the HLA associations seemed to be driven largely by CMV exposure. In both the original and validation cohorts, the classifier was reported to diagnose cytomegalovirus status with high specificity and sensitivity. Correlated functional status among segregating V segments might be attributable to linkage disequilibrium, but an unknown experimental factor could not be ruled out. The sequencing pipeline was judged likely to have produced a cluster of highly shared sequence variants as a technical artifact. In a later analysis, around 15,000 TCR beta sequences were associated with specific HLA alleles at a false discovery rate of 0.05. The only immune exposure information available for the cohort was CMV serostatus. The authors suggested that the approach could potentially be generalized to other disease states and immunological phenotypes. Most TCR sequences were seen in very few donors, while some public TCRs were found in many individuals. About 15 rarely observed V segments, including chromosome 9 orphons, were excluded from the earlier analysis of a few hundred of the donors because counts were too low. V-gene and J-gene trimming of TCR beta chains was associated with a missense DCLRE1C variant in a later genetic analysis, and the association was replicated in an independent cohort. A later analysis found that TCR association rates varied across HLA loci, with DRB1 alleles showing the most associated TCRs and HLA-C alleles the fewest. A few of the identified cytomegalovirus-associated TCR beta chains were confirmed in vitro to be specific for cytomegalovirus antigens. When HLA alleles, especially DR and DQ, strongly co-occurred, attributing TCR associations to individual alleles was difficult. A later analysis reported that several top co-occurrence clusters appeared linked to parvovirus B19, influenza, CMV and Epstein-Barr virus. Broadly in line with IMGT annotations, most TCR beta V segments showed up in productive rearrangements about 90% or about 30% of the time in an earlier analysis of 450 to 750 of the donors. According to a later genetic analysis, donors in an Asian-associated ancestry cluster had fewer N-insertions in productive TCRs than the approximately 710-donor mean. The study gave a list of under 200 TCR beta chains associated with cytomegalovirus. Because HLA typing was unavailable for some donors at each locus, only the typed subset was used in association tests. The 87-base-pair reads could not distinguish some IMGT-functional V segments, including TRBV6-2 and TRBV6-3, so those segments were excluded. In this cohort, only TCR beta chains were sequenced, and detectable features were limited by the absence of alpha or paired-chain data. A further reported finding was that TCR beta sequences accurately predicted the HLA-A and HLA-B alleles for most subjects in the first cohort.

The receptor was isolated from a man younger than 40 in good health and CMV-seronegative. The chain is made from TRBV5-1 and TRBJ2-3, with TRBD2 as a weak D call on 7 bases. The sample taken for sequencing was PBMCs. The nucleotide sequence is TGCGCCAGCAAGGTGAGCGGGACAAGCACAGATACGCAGTATTTT. It translates as CASKVSGTSTDTQYF.